This T cell receptor (beta chain) was profiled in a study of CD8+CD57+ T cells in acquired aplastic anemia. Germline V gene data show CDR1 as SQVTM and CDR2 as ANQGSEA. CDR3 size: 15 residues. The J segment lost 1 base and the V segment lost 5 bases, leaving 6 bases of the junction unmatched. Genomic DNA served as template for TCR beta VDJ and CDR3 profiling. In TCRdb, the reads were re-called with MiXCR into one record per CDR3 protein. The sample includes under 200,000 distinct CDR3 sequences, 63% of them seen just once. Sequenced input: sorted CD4+, CD8+, or CD8+CD57+ T cells (not recorded which) from PBMCs. The rearrangement joins TRBV29-1 to TRBJ2-2; 8 positions match TRBD1. The TCR originated in a human donor in good health. The DNA of the CDR3 is TGCAGCGTTCATCTGACAGGGGAGAACACCGGGGAGCTGTTTTTT. It is translated as CSVHLTGENTGELFF.